The TCR beta chain described here comes from a study of blood T cell repertoires in COVID-19. As for the study in general: Sites across the United States, Italy and Spain contributed samples from acute and convalescent COVID-19. Sample material is recorded as cDNA or gDNA derived from T cells, B-cell-depleted T cells, or PBMCs.

In the authors' workflow: For nucleated cells, counts were estimated from reference gene primer amplification. The repertoire was sequenced with immunoSEQ multiplex PCR; TCRdb's copy has only in-frame clones and lacks some. Clone size and the V and J calls come from that table; the DNA yielded D and trimming. The top ten clones hold approximately 3.6% of a sample with some 140,000 clones, 70% to 85% of them seen once. The germline V gene encodes CDR1 SEHNR and CDR2 FQNEAQ (reference sequence). This CDR3 has 14 residues. Deletions cut 2 bases from V and 8 bases from J, with 12 bases between. This clone occurred a few times.

This TCR was recovered from a man between 60 and 70 years old with acute or convalescent COVID-19. Sequenced sample: peripheral blood. The chain couples TRBV7-9 to TRBJ1-4; no definite D call. Here the CDR3 DNA reads TGTGCCAGCAGCTTAACACTGACCGGGGAAAAACTGTTTTTT. This codes for CASSLTLTGEKLFF.